This TCR beta chain was recovered during a study of blood T cell repertoires in COVID-19. This CDR3 has 14 residues. V lost 6 bases to trimming and J lost 8 bases, with 16 bases between them. Per germline, CDR1 SNHLY and CDR2 FYNNEI. Libraries were prepared by immunoSEQ multiplex PCR; TCRdb keeps only in-frame clonotypes and omits some of them. The sample comprises 150,000 or so clones, less than 85% of which are singletons, and around 7% rests with the top ten. The chain recombines TRBV2 with TRBJ1-4; D might be TRBD1 (5 bases). The source is a woman aged 40 to 49 with COVID-19, enrolled during active disease. Source material: peripheral blood. DNA for the CDR3: TGTGCCAGCAGGGGTGGTTTGGGGCTCGAAAAACTGTTTTTT. Amino acid sequence: CASRGGLGLEKLFF.